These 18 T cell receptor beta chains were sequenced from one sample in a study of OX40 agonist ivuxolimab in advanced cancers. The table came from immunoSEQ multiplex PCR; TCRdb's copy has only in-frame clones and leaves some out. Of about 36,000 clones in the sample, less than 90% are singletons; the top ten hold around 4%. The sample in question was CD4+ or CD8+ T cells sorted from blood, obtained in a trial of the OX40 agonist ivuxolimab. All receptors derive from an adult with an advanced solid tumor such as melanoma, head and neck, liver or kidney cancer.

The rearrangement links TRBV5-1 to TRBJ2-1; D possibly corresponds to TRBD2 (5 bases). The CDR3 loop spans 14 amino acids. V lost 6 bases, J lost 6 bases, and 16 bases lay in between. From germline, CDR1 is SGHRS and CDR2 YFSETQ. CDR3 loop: CASIIQPSGNEQFF. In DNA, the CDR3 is TGCGCCAGCATCATTCAGCCGAGCGGCAATGAGCAGTTCTTC.

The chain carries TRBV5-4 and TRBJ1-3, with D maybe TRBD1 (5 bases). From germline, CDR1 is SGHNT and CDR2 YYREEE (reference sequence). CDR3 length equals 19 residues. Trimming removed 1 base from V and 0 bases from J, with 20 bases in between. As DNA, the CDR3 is TGTGCCAGCAGCTTGCGGGGGGATAAATATCTTCGCTCTGGAAACACCATATATTTT. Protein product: CASSLRGDKYLRSGNTIYF.

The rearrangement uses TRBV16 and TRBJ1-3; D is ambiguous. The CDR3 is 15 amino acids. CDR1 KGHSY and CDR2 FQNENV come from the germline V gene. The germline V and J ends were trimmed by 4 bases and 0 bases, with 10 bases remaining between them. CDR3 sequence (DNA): TGTGCCAGCAGCCCACCGGGTTTCTCTGGAAACACCATATATTTT. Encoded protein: CASSPPGFSGNTIYF. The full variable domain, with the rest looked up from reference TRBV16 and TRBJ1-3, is GEEVAQTPKHLVRGEGQKAKLYCAPIKGHSYVFWYQQVLKNEFKFLISFQNENVFDETGMPKERFSAKCLPNSPCSLEIQATKLEDSAVYFCASSPPGFSGNTIYFGEGSWLTVV.

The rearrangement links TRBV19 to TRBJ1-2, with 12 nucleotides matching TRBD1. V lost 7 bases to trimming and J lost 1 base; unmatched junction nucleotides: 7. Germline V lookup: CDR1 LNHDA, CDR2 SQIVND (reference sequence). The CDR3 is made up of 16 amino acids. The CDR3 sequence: CASTGDRGRNNYGYTF. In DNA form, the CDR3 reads TGTGCCAGTACAGGGGACAGGGGGCGAAATAACTATGGCTACACCTTC.

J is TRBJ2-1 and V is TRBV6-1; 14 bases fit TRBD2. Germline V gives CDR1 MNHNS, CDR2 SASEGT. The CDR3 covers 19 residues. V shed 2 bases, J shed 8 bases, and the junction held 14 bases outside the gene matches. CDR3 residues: CASSEWRGTSGSRGDEQFF. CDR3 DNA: TGTGCCAGCAGTGAATGGCGCGGGACTAGCGGGAGTAGGGGAGATGAGCAGTTCTTC.

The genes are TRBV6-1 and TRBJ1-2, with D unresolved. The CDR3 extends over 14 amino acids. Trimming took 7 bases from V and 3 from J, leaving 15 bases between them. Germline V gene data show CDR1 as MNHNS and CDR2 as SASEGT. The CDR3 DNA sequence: TGTGCCAGCACCCTGCTAGATGGGGACTATGGCTACACCTTC. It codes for CASTLLDGDYGYTF.

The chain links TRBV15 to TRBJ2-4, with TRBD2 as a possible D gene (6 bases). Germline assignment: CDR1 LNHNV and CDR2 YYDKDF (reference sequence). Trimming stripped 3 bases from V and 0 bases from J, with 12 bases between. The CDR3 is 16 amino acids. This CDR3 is CATSSGAGKAKNIQYF. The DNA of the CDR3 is TGTGCCACCAGCAGCGGGGCGGGGAAAGCCAAAAACATTCAGTACTTC.

The CDR3 DNA reads as TGTGCCAGCAGCCCCGCCGGGGGGCCGAATCAGCCCCAGCATTTT. It codes for CASSPAGGPNQPQHF. The chain employs TRBV28 and TRBJ1-5; D perhaps matches TRBD1 (6 bases). Germline V gives CDR1 MDHEN, CDR2 SYDVKM. V was pared by 6 bases and J by 4 bases, with 16 bases between. The CDR3 sequence is 15 residues long.

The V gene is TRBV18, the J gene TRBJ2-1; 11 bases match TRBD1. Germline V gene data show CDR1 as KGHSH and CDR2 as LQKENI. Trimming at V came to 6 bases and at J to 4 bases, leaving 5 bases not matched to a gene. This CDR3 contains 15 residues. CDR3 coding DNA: TGTGCCAGCTCCGCCGGACAGGGGGCTTACAATGAGCAGTTCTTC. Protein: CASSAGQGAYNEQFF.

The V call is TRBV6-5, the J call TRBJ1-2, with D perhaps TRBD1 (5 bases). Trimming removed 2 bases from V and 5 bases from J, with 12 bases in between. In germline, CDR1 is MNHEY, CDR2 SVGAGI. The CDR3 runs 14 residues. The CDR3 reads CASSYHRKGYGYTF. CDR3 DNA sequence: TGTGCCAGCAGTTACCATCGAAAGGGGTATGGCTACACCTTC.

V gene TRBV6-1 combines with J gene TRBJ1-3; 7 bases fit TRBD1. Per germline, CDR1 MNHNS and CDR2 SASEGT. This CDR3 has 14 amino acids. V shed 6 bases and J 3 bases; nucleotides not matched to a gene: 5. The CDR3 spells CASRKGGLGNTIYF. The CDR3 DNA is TGTGCCAGCAGAAAAGGGGGCCTTGGAAACACCATATATTTT.

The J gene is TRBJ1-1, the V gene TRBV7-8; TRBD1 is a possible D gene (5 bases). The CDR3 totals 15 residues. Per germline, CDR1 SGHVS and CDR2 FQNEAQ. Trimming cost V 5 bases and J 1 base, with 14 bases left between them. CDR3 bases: TGTGCCAGCAGCGACCCAGGGAAGGGGAACACTGAAGCTTTCTTT. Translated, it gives CASSDPGKGNTEAFF.

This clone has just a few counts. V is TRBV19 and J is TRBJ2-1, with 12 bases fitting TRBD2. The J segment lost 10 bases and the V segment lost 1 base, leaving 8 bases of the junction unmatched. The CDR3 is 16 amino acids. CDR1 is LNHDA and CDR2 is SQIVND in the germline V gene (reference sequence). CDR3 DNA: TGTGCCAGTAGTATAGGCCCGACTAGCGGGAGTAAGGAGCAGTTCTTC. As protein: CASSIGPTSGSKEQFF.

The CDR3 here is CASSPGRGEWGYTF. The CDR3 bases are TGTGCCAGCAGCCCCGGTCGGGGGGAGTGGGGCTACACCTTC. V and J are TRBV5-6 and TRBJ1-2; perhaps TRBD1 as D (5 bases). The V gene's germline CDR1 is SGHDT and CDR2 YYEEEE. The CDR3 runs 14 residues. Trimming removed 4 bases from V and 8 bases from J, with 18 bases in between.

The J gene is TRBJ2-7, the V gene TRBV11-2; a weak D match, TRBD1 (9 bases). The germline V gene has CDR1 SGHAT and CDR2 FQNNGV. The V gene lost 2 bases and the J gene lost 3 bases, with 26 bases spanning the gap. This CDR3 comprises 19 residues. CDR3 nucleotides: TGTGCCAGCAGCTTAAGGTACAGGGGGCAGGGTAGCGGGAACTACGAGCAGTACTTC. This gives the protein CASSLRYRGQGSGNYEQYF.

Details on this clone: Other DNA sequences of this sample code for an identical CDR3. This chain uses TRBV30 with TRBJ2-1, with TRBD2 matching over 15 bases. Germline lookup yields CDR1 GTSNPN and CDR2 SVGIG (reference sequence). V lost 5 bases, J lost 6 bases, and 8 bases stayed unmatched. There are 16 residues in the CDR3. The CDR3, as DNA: TGTGCCTGGGGGGGCCCGGGACTAGCGGGAGGCAATGAGCAGTTCTTC. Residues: CAWGGPGLAGGNEQFF.

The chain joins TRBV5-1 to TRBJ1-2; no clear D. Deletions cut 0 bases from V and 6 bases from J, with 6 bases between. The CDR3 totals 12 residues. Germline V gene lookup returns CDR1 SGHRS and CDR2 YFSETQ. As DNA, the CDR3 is TGCGCCAGCAGCTTGGATCTCAATGGCTACACCTTC. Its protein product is CASSLDLNGYTF.

CDR3 residues: CASSLVPNLRGSYGELFF. The CDR3 region has the DNA TGTGCCAGCAGCTTAGTTCCTAATCTCCGTGGTTCATACGGGGAGCTGTTTTTT. The genes are TRBV7-2 and TRBJ2-2; D call uncertain. With 1 base removed from V and 7 bases from J, the gap between germline ends came to 22 bases. CDR3 length: 18 amino acids. Germline values: CDR1 SGHTA, CDR2 FQGNSA.